The rows below give T cell receptor beta chains drawn from one sample of a study of cytomegalovirus exposure and HLA in healthy donors. Sequenced by immunoSEQ multiplex PCR; TCRdb stores in-frame clones only, minus some. The table includes about 98,000 clones, 70% to 90% detected once. The sample was PBMCs. These TCRs come from a woman aged 25 to 39 in good health and CMV-seronegative. Both conserved end residues are part of each CDR3. Fields, in order: CDR3 DNA, CDR3 protein, D gene, V gene, clone size, J gene. D genes are given only for firm matches. Not all rows give a size; the values are once, few, many and, for expanded clones, a class.

TGTGCCAGCAGTCTTAAGGAGTTTAGGCTTAGCTATGGCTACACCTTC | CASSLKEFRLSYGYTF | . | TRBV7-9 | few | TRBJ1-2
TGTGCCAGCGCGAACGGGTTAGGAAACTACGAGCAGTACTTC | CASANGLGNYEQYF | . | TRBV28 | few | TRBJ2-7
TGTGCCAGCAGCCCCGGGGGGGCGAACACCGGGGAGCTGTTTTTT | CASSPGGANTGELFF | TRBD2 | TRBV7-6 | . | TRBJ2-2
TGTGCCAGCTCACCCGGGACTAGCGGTTACAATGAGCAGTTCTTC | CASSPGTSGYNEQFF | TRBD2 | TRBV18 | . | TRBJ2-1
TGTGCCAGCAGTTTAAGGGCAGGGGAAGCTTTCTTT | CASSLRAGEAFF | . | TRBV28 | . | TRBJ1-1
TGTGCCAGCAGCTTAGGCTCCGGGACAGGGGGCTATGGCTACACCTTC | CASSLGSGTGGYGYTF | TRBD1 | TRBV7-2 | . | TRBJ1-2
TGTGCCACCAGCAGAGGCGGGACAGGATACGAGCAGTACTTC | CATSRGGTGYEQYF | TRBD1 | TRBV15 | . | TRBJ2-7
TGTGCCAGCAGCGCGGACAGGGGCTGGTCCTACGAGCAGTACTTC | CASSADRGWSYEQYF | TRBD1 | TRBV9 | . | TRBJ2-7
TGTGCCAGCAGATCTGGACAGAGAGGAGGCTACACCTTC | CASRSGQRGGYTF | . | TRBV28 | . | TRBJ1-2
TGTGCCAGCAGCTGGCTAGCGGGCGAAGAGACCCAGTACTTC | CASSWLAGEETQYF | TRBD2 | TRBV7-8 | . | TRBJ2-5
TGTGCCAGCAGTGTCGACAGGGACGGCCCCCTGGCTTTCTTT | CASSVDRDGPLAFF | TRBD1 | TRBV6-1 | . | TRBJ1-1
TGTGCCAGCAGCTCTACATACCCTGGCAGGCCCCATGAGCAGTTCTTC | CASSSTYPGRPHEQFF | . | TRBV9 | . | TRBJ2-1
TGTGCCGGATCGGACAGTGTAAGCAATCAGCCCCAGCATTTT | CAGSDSVSNQPQHF | . | TRBV2 | once | TRBJ1-5
TGTGCCAGCAGCCGACAGGGCCAGGCGGGGGCCAACGTCCTGACTTTC | CASSRQGQAGANVLTF | TRBD1 | TRBV7-6 | once | TRBJ2-6